The clone carrying this T cell receptor beta chain was detected many times. TCRdb analysed the reads with MiXCR anew, one entry per CDR3 protein. The profile shows a few hundred thousand distinct CDR3 sequences, over 8% of them singletons. The sample originates from a study of T cell repertoires in cytomegalovirus infection. The clonotype originates from a human donor in good health (CMV status not recorded). Some clones in this sample may be carry-over from other donors' samples. The sample comprised PBMCs.

The CDR3: CASSKEETQYF. CDR3 nucleotide sequence: TGTGCCAGCAGCAAAGAAGAGACCCAGTACTTC. This sequence joins TRBV7-9 and TRBJ2-5; D unclear. The CDR3 spans 11 residues. Germline CDR1 SEHNR, CDR2 FQNEAQ (reference sequence). The germline V and J ends were trimmed by 5 bases and 3 bases, with 4 bases remaining between them.